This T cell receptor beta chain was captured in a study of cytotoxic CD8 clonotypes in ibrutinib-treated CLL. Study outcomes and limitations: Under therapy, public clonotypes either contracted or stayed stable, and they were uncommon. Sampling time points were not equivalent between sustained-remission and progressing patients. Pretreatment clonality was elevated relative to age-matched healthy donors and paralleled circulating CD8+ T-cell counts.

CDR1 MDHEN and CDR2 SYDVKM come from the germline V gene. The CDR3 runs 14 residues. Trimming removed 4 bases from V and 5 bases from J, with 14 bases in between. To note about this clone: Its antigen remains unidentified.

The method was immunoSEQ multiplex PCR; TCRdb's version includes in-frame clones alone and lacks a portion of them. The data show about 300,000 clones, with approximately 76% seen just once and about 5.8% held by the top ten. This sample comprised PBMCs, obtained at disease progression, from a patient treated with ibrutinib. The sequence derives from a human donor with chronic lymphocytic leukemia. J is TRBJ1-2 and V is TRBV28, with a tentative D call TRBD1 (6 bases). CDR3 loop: CASSSTGNRYGYTF. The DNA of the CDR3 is TGTGCCAGCAGTTCTACAGGGAATCGGTATGGCTACACCTTC.